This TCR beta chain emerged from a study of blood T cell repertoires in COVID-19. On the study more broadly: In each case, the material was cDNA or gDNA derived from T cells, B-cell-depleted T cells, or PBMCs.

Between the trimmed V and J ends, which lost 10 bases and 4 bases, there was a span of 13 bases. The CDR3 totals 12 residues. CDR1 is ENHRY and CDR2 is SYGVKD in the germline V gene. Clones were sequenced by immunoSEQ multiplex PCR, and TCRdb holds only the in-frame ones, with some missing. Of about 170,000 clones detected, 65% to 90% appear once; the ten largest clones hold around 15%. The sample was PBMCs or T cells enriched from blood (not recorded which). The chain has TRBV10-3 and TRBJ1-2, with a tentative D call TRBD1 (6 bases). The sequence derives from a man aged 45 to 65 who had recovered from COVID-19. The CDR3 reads CATLDSIYGYTF. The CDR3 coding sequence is TGTGCCACCTTGGACAGCATCTATGGCTACACCTTC.